These T cell receptor beta chains were read from a single sample in a study of CD8+CD57+ T cells in acquired aplastic anemia. TCRdb recomputed calls from the reads with MiXCR, one row per CDR3 protein. The sample includes under 150,000 distinct CDR3 sequences, 40% to 45% seen only once; the top ten take 7.5% to 9.5%. The specimen sequenced was sorted CD4+, CD8+, or CD8+CD57+ T cells (not recorded which) from PBMCs. The receptors here all came from a human donor in good health, serving as a control. Each CDR3 is given with its conserved first and last residue. The order of the fields is CDR3 protein, J gene, V gene, clone size. Clone sizes are given selectively: once, few, many, or a class where the clone is expanded.

cdr3_aa: CASRETGRPYF
j_call: TRBJ1-6
v_call: TRBV6-1
clone_size: many

cdr3_aa: CASSQQGREEKLFF
j_call: TRBJ1-4
v_call: TRBV19
clone_size: many

cdr3_aa: CASSLLGRAGGELFF
j_call: TRBJ2-2
v_call: TRBV19
clone_size: -

cdr3_aa: CASSGASGGTDTQYF
j_call: TRBJ2-3
v_call: TRBV2
clone_size: -

cdr3_aa: CASKWGAGDTQYF
j_call: TRBJ2-3
v_call: TRBV6-5
clone_size: many

cdr3_aa: CATSDFRGTDTQYF
j_call: TRBJ2-3
v_call: TRBV24-1
clone_size: -

cdr3_aa: CASSLAAGGRWETQYF
j_call: TRBJ2-5
v_call: TRBV5-1
clone_size: many

cdr3_aa: CASSPYASQGRSYEQYF
j_call: TRBJ2-7
v_call: TRBV12-3/TRBV12-4
clone_size: -

cdr3_aa: CASSDDRVGYEQYF
j_call: TRBJ2-7
v_call: TRBV6-1
clone_size: many

cdr3_aa: CASSKDSPSYEQYF
j_call: TRBJ2-7
v_call: TRBV5-1
clone_size: many

cdr3_aa: CASSPGQGRETQYF
j_call: TRBJ2-5
v_call: TRBV19
clone_size: -

cdr3_aa: CASSEPMGRVTEAFF
j_call: TRBJ1-1
v_call: TRBV2
clone_size: many

cdr3_aa: CASKGRTSYEQYF
j_call: TRBJ2-7
v_call: TRBV6-1
clone_size: -

cdr3_aa: CASSAGGWEEETQYF
j_call: TRBJ2-5
v_call: TRBV6-1
clone_size: few

cdr3_aa: CASSTGQGGYEQYF
j_call: TRBJ2-7
v_call: TRBV5-4
clone_size: few

cdr3_aa: CASSLGQGDGYTF
j_call: TRBJ1-2
v_call: TRBV19
clone_size: many

cdr3_aa: CASTRTSAYNEQFF
j_call: TRBJ2-1
v_call: TRBV2
clone_size: -

cdr3_aa: CASRQGAGNYGYTF
j_call: TRBJ1-2
v_call: TRBV10-3
clone_size: -

cdr3_aa: CASSIGGGYTF
j_call: TRBJ1-2
v_call: TRBV19
clone_size: -

cdr3_aa: CASSARGHETQYF
j_call: TRBJ2-5
v_call: TRBV19
clone_size: -

cdr3_aa: CATSGGGGQGMTEAFF
j_call: TRBJ1-1
v_call: TRBV24-1
clone_size: -

cdr3_aa: CASSLFSGRPASGLNYEQYF
j_call: TRBJ2-7
v_call: TRBV7-6
clone_size: -

cdr3_aa: CSVSNPNEKLFF
j_call: TRBJ1-4
v_call: TRBV20-1
clone_size: many

cdr3_aa: CASSMHGTGRMEQFF
j_call: TRBJ2-1
v_call: TRBV19
clone_size: many

cdr3_aa: CSVEDLVAVANYGYTF
j_call: TRBJ1-2
v_call: TRBV29-1
clone_size: many

cdr3_aa: CASSLGTPAGGQANYSYTF
j_call: TRBJ1-2
v_call: TRBV12-3/TRBV12-4
clone_size: -

cdr3_aa: CASSELGQGSQPQHF
j_call: TRBJ1-5
v_call: TRBV6-1
clone_size: -

cdr3_aa: CASSHPGLAGSGEQYF
j_call: TRBJ2-7
v_call: TRBV5-1
clone_size: many

cdr3_aa: CASSPDYNEQFF
j_call: TRBJ2-1
v_call: TRBV2
clone_size: many

cdr3_aa: CSASDGRPEQYF
j_call: TRBJ2-7
v_call: TRBV20-1
clone_size: many

cdr3_aa: CASSGGGTDSYNEQFF
j_call: TRBJ2-1
v_call: TRBV25-1
clone_size: -

cdr3_aa: CSAVVVSLHGHTF
j_call: TRBJ1-2
v_call: TRBV20-1
clone_size: -

cdr3_aa: CATTRDRVEDTQYF
j_call: TRBJ2-3
v_call: TRBV15
clone_size: few

cdr3_aa: CASSLWGNTEAFF
j_call: TRBJ1-1
v_call: TRBV5-8
clone_size: many

cdr3_aa: CAWSLPPYNSPLHF
j_call: TRBJ1-6
v_call: TRBV30
clone_size: many

cdr3_aa: CASSRGGAGWEQYF
j_call: TRBJ2-7
v_call: TRBV27
clone_size: many